This T cell receptor beta chain was identified in a study of blood T cell repertoires in COVID-19. Profiled with immunoSEQ multiplex PCR; TCRdb holds only in-frame clones, not every one. The sample shows approximately 400,000 clones, approximately 90% of them seen only once. This receptor was identified in a woman aged 45-59 years with COVID-19, enrolled during active disease. The sequencing input was peripheral blood.

CDR3 in DNA: TGTGCCAGCAGTCGCTCCTCCGGCGGGGGAAACGGCTACACCTTC. This sequence encodes CASSRSSGGGNGYTF. This chain connects TRBV27 to TRBJ1-2; D might be TRBD1 (5 bases). The germline gives CDR1 MNHEY, CDR2 SMNVEV (reference sequence). Deletions cut 5 bases from V and 8 bases from J, with 21 bases between. This CDR3 contains 15 residues.